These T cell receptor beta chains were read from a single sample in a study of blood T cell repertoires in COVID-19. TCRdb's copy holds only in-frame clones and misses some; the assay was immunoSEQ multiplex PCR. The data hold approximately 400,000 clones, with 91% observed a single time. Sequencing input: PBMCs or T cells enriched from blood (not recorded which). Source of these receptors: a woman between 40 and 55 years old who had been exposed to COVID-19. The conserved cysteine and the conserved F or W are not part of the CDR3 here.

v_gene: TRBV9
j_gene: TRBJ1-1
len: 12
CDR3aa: ASSAWGRDTEAF

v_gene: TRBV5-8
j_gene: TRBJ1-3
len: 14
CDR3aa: ASSLELRTFGNTIY

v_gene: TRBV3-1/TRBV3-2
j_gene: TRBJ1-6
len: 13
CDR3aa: ASSQVDSTNSPLH

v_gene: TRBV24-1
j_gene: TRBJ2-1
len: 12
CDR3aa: ATGRGLAYNEQF

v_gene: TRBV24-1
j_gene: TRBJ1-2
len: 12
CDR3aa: ATSDFQINYGYT

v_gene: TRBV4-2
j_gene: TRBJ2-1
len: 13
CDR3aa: ASSHQREIYNEQF

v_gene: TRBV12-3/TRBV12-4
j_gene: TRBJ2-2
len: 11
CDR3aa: ASSGAATGELF

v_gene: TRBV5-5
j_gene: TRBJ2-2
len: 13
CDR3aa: ASSYGQGGTGELF

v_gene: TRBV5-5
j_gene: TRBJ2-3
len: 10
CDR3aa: ASSLRQRTQY

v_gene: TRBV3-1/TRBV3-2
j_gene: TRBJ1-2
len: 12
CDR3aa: ASSQVGQGNGYT

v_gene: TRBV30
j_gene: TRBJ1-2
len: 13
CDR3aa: ASQGTAFSGYGYT

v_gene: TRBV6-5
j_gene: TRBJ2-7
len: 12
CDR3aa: ASSFVRGGYEQY

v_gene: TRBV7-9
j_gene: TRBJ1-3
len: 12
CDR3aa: ASSLGSSGNTIY

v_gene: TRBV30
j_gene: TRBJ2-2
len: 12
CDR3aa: AKRYATNTGELF

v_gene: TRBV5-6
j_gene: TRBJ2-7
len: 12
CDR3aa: ASSFLSGGYEQY

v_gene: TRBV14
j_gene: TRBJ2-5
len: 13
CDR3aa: ASSQGRRLIETQY

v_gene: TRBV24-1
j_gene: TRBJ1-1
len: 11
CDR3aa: ATSDSGHHEAF

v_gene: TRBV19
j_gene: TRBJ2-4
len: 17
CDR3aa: ASSILAGGLRRAKNIQY

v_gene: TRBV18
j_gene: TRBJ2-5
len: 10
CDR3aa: ASSHSAETQY

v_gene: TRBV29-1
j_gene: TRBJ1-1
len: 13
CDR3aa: STRIPDTLNTEAF

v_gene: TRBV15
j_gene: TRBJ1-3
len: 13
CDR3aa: ATSRDRGRGNTIY

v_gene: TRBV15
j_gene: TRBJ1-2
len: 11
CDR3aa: ATSPGGVYGYT

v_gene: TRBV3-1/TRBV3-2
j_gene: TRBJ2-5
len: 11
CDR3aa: ASSLRQGETQY

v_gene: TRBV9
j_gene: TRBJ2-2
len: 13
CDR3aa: ASSIAGAGTGELF

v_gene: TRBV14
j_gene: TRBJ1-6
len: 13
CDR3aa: ASSQEGTLWSPLH

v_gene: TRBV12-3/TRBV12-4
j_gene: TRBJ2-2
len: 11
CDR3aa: ASRWTGTGELF

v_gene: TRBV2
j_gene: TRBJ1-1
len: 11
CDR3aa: ASSVRGGTEAF

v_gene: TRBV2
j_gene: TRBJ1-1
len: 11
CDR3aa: ASSREGSTEAF

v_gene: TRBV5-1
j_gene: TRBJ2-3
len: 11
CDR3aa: ASSPGGTDTQY

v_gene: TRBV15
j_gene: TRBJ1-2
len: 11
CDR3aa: ATSRDYSDGYT

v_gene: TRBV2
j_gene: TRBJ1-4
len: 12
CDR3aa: ASSEAQGGGKLF

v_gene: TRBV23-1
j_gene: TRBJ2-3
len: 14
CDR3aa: ASSQPWDSHTDTQY

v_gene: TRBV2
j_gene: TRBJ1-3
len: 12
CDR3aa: ASSRDSSGNTIY

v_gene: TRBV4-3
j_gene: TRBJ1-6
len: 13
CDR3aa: ASSQVPHNNSPLH

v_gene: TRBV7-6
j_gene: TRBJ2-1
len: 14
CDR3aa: ASSLVGTSSYNEQF

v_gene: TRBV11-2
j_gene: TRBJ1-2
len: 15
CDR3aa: ASSSLRGGGRVYGYT

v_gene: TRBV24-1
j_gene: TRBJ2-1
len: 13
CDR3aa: ATSDLGTGMYEQF

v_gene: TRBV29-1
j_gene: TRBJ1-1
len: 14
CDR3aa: SVYTPLARLNTEAF

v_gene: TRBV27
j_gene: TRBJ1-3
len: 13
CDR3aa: ASSLSGGGGNTIY

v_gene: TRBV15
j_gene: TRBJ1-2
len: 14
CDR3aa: ATSRPGGANNYGYT

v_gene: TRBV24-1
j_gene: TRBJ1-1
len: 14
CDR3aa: ATSDSRDRLGTEAF